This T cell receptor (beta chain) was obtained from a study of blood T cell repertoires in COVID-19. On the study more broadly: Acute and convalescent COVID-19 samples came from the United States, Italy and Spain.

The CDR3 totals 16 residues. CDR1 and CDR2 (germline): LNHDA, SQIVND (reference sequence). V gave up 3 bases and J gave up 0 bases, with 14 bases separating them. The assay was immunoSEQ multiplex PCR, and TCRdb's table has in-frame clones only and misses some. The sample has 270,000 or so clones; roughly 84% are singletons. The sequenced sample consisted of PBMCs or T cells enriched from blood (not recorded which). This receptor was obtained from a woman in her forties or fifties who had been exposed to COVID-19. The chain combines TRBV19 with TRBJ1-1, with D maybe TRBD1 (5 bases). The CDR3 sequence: CASSIGRGSVNTEAFF. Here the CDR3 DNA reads TGTGCCAGTAGTATCGGCCGGGGGTCGGTGAACACTGAAGCTTTCTTT.